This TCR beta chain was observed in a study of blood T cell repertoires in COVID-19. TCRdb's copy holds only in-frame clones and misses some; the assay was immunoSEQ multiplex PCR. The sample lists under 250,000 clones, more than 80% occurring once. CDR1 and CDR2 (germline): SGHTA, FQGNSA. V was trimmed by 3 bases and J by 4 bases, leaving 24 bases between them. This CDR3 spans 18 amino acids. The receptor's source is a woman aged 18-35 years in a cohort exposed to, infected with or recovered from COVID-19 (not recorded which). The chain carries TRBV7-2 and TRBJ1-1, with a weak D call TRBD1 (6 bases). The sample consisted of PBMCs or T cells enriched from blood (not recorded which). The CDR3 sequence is CASSLGAGIQGGGTEAFF. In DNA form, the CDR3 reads TGTGCCAGCAGCTTGGGGGCCGGTATTCAAGGCGGGGGCACTGAAGCTTTCTTT.